This TCR beta chain came from a study of metastatic and nonmetastatic thyroid tumors. Study-wide results and caveats: It was reported that TCR beta diversity was significantly higher in malignant thyroid tumors than benign nodules, in blood and tumor.

There are many counts of this clone. Its specificity is not known. The CDR3 is 15 residues long. J gave up 3 bases and V 1 base, and 4 bases lay outside the gene matches. In germline, CDR1 is SGHTA, CDR2 FQGNSA. TCRdb called clones again from the PCR reads with MiXCR. The table records some 30,000 clones, more than 10% of them present only once. Patients had received no treatment of any kind before thyroid surgery. This receptor was identified in a female donor with papillary thyroid cancer or a benign thyroid nodule (not recorded which). Some clones in this sample may be carry-over from other donors' samples. The chain employs TRBV7-2 and TRBJ2-7; 9 bases line up with TRBD2. Material for sequencing was blood. CDR3 region: CASSLGAGGLYEQYF. CDR3 nucleotide sequence: TGTGCCAGCAGCTTAGGAGCGGGAGGCCTCTACGAGCAGTACTTC.